This TCR beta chain was sequenced during a study of blood T cell repertoires in COVID-19 (dated by TCRdb to between 2020 and 2021). About the full investigation: The collaborator samples originated in the United States, Italy and Spain and spanned the acute and convalescent phases of COVID-19. The material from the prospective study consisted of cDNA or gDNA derived from T cells, B-cell-depleted T cells, or PBMCs. A freely available public database, intended as a resource for researchers studying the immune response to SARS-CoV-2, is where the repertoires were released. Samples were obtained from the ongoing ImmuneRACE study (first 160 participants) and from about 1,300 subjects provided by 6 global collaborators. Where HLA class I and class II types were available, the types were taken from metadata supplied by the sample provider, not from assay-based typing. Subjects who had been exposed to COVID-19, were actively infected with it, or had recovered from it provided the deeply sampled blood TCRbeta repertoires that made up the dataset. The sample metadata nearly always contained a de-identified subject ID, COVID-19 status, age in years and sex.

V is cut back by 4 bases and J by 4 bases, with 7 bases in the junction unmatched. From the cysteine up to the phenylalanine, the CDR3 has a length of 16 residues. Just the 48-base CDR3 DNA is kept, in frame starting at base 1. Per the germline V gene, SNHLY is the CDR1 and FYNNEI is the CDR2. Overall study results and their limits: The quantity of clinical and demographic metadata differed by source and by participant and was supplied without curation.

Worth noting for this clone: What this receptor recognizes is not known. Base-call qualities are not available, and no considerably larger clone is one nucleotide away.

Enrolling through a virtual design, the prospective study's participants ranged in age from roughly 18 to 89 years and lived across roughly 24 United States geographic areas. Cohort assignment in the prospective study relied on participant-reported clinical history from a screening survey and a study questionnaire. ImmuneRACE Cohort 3 recovered participants were defined by two consecutive negative NP/OP PCR tests, healthcare professional clearance, or symptom resolution. Each participant in the prospective study had whole blood, serum and a nasopharyngeal or oropharyngeal swab collected by mobile phlebotomists. Participants in the prospective study had the option to provide additional blood draws and questionnaires over a 2-month period. Prospective study blood samples were shipped either frozen or at room temperature before DNA extraction. TCRbeta CDR3 regions were amplified from genomic DNA using the immunoSEQ Assay, a bias-controlled multiplex PCR. The study's own analysis went as follows. Nucleated cell counts per sample were estimated from amplification of reference gene primers within the assay. To quantify the absolute abundance of each unique TCRbeta CDR3 rearrangement, sequence reads were collapsed and filtered. For each sample, productive Simpson clonality was calculated by taking the square root of Simpson's diversity index across productive rearrangements. TCRdb carries this immuneACCESS record with in-frame sequences only. Its versions omit some clonotypes, under half of them owing to an unresolved V gene in the studies checked, with the rest unexplained. V, J and clone size were drawn from that table, and D and trimming were deduced from the DNA. For this sample the table gives approximately 170,000 clones, of which under 90% were detected only once. The ten largest make up roughly 8% of the sample.

This sequence originates from a woman aged 45-65 years who had recovered from COVID-19. Sequencing was done on a sample of PBMCs or T cells enriched from blood (not recorded which). The chain was built from TRBV2 and TRBJ2-5, with 12 bases in between that match TRBD2. The bases are TGTGCCAGCAGTGTCGGGGCTAGCGGGAGGGGAGAGACCCAGTACTTC. Its protein product is CASSVGASGRGETQYF.